This T cell receptor (beta chain) was sequenced during a study of blood T cell repertoires in COVID-19. About the study: COVID-19 samples collected from the United States, Italy and Spain covered acute and convalescent phases.

Germline values: CDR1 MNHNS, CDR2 SASEGT. The trim removed 2 bases at V and 3 bases at J, leaving 12 bases unmatched. CDR3 length equals 17 residues. Participants, about 18 to 90 years old, spanned 25 or so US areas. Here immunoSEQ multiplex PCR was the method, and the copy in TCRdb shows in-frame clones only, minus some. This sample has approximately 160,000 clones, with 87% found just once. The chain joins TRBV6-1 to TRBJ2-7; 8 nucleotides agree with TRBD2. The TCR comes from a woman aged 45-60 years who had recovered from COVID-19. Sample: PBMCs or T cells enriched from blood (not recorded which). CDR3 sequence (DNA): TGTGCCAGCAGTGAATGGTTAGCGGGACCTGGGAACTACGAGCAGTACTTC. It encodes CASSEWLAGPGNYEQYF.